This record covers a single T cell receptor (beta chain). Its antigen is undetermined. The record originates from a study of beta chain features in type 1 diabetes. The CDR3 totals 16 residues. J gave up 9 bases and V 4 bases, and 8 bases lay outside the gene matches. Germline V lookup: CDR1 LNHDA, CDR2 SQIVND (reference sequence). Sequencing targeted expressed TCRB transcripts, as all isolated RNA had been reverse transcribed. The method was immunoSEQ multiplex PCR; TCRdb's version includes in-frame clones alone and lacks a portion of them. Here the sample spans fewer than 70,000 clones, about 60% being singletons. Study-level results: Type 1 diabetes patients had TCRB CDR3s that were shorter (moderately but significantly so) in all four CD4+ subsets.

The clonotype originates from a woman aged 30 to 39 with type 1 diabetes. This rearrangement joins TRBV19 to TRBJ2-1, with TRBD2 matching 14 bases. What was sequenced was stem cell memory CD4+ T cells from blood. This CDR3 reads CASSTSGTSGRSEQFF. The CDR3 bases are TGTGCCAGTAGTACCTCCGGGACTAGCGGGAGATCTGAGCAGTTCTTC. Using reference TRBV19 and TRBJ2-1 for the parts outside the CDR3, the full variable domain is DGGITQSPKYLFRKEGQNVTLSCEQNLNHDAMYWYRQDPGQGLRLIYYSQIVNDFQKGDIAEGYSVSREKKESFPLTVTSAQKNPTAFYLCASSTSGTSGRSEQFFGPGTRLTVL.